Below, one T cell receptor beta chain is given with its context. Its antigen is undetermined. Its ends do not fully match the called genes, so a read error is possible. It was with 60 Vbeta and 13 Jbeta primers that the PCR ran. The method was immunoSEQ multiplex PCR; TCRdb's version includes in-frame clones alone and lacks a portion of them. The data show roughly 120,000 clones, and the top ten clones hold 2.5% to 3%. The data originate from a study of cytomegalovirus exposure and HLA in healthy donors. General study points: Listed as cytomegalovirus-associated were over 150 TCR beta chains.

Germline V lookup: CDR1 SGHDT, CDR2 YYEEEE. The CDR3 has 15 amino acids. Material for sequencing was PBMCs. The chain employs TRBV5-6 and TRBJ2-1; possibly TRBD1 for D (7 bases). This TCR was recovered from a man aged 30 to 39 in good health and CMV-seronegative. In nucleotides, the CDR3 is TGTGCCAGCAGCTTGGGGCAGGGGGGTCACAATGGGCAGTTCTTC. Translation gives CASSLGQGGHNGQFF.